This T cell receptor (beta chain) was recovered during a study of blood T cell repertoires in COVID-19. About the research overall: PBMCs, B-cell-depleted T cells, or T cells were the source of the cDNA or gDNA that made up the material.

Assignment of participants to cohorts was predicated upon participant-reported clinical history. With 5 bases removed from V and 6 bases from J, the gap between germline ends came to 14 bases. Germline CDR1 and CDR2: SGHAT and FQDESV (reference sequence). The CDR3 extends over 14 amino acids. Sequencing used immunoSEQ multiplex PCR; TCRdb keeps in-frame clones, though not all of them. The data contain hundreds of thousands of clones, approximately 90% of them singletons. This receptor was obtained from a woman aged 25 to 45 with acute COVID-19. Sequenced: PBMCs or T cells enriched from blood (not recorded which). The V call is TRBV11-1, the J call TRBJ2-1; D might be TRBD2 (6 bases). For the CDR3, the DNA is TGTGCCAGCAGCGCCATACGGGGGACCAATGAGCAGTTCTTC. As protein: CASSAIRGTNEQFF.